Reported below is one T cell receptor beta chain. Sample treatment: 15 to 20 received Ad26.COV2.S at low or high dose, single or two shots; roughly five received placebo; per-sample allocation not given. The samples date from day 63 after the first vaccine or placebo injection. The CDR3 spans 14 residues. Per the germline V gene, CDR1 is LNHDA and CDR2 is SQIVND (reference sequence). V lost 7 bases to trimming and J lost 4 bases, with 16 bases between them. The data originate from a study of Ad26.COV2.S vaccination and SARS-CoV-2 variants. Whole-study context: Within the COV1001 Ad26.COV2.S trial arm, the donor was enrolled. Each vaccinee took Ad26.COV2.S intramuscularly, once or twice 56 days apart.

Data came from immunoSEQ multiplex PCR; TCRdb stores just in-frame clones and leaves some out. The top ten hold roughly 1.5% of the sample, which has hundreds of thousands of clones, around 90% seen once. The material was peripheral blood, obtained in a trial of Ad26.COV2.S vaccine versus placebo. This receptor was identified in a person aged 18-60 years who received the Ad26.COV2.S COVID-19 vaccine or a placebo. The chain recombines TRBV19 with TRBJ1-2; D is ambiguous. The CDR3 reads CASTLGRSGYGYTF. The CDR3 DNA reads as TGTGCCAGTACCCTAGGGAGATCCGGCTATGGCTACACCTTC.